These 25 T cell receptor beta chains were all obtained from the same sample, sequenced in a study of blood T cell repertoires in COVID-19. Clones were sequenced by immunoSEQ multiplex PCR, and TCRdb holds only the in-frame ones, with some missing. Among roughly 400,000 clones listed, 87% were seen once. The sample comprised peripheral blood. Receptors were obtained from a woman aged 60-75 years with COVID-19, enrolled during active disease.

The rearrangement uses TRBV4-1 and TRBJ2-1; D unresolved. The germline V and J ends were trimmed by 0 bases and 1 base, with 10 bases remaining between them. This CDR3 is 16 amino acids long. Per the germline V gene, CDR1 is MGHRA and CDR2 is YSYEKL. The CDR3 nucleotides read TGCGCCAGCAGCCAAGATGGCCAGAGGTCCTACAATGAGCAGTTCTTC. The encoded protein is CASSQDGQRSYNEQFF.

This clone was found a few times. The rearrangement joins TRBV21-1 to TRBJ2-7; the DNA was not compared with TRBD2, the D call given in the table. TRBV21-1 is a pseudogene. The CDR3 is 11 amino acids. This chain's CDR3 is CASSLRYEQYF. CDR3 bases: TGTGCCAGCAGCCTTAGATACGAGCAGTACTTC.

The chain is built from TRBV6-6 and TRBJ1-5, with unresolved D. There are 13 residues in the CDR3. The V gene's germline CDR1 is MNHNY and CDR2 SVGAGI (reference sequence). Trimming removed 8 bases at V and 6 bases at J, with 14 bases between. The DNA for the CDR3 is TGTGCCAGCTGTGATCAAGAGGGTCAGCCCCAGCATTTT. This translates into CASCDQEGQPQHF.

V usage is TRBV5-8 and J usage is TRBJ2-1; 14 bases match TRBD2. The V gene end was trimmed by 4 bases and the J gene end by 8 bases; junction bases not matched to a gene: 5. Germline values: CDR1 SGHTS, CDR2 YDEGEE. The CDR3 consists of 15 residues. This chain's CDR3 is CASSLGLAGGYEQFF. CDR3 DNA sequence: TGTGCCAGCAGCCTCGGACTAGCGGGGGGATATGAGCAGTTCTTC.

The chain recombines TRBV7-2 with TRBJ2-1; TRBD2 matches 11 bases. In germline, CDR1 is SGHTA, CDR2 FQGNSA. The V and J ends lost 1 base and 6 bases, in that order; junction bases with no gene match: 5. This CDR3 spans 16 amino acids. This CDR3 is CASSLGVLAGVNEQFF. CDR3 nucleotide sequence: TGTGCCAGCAGCTTAGGAGTACTAGCGGGGGTCAATGAGCAGTTCTTC.

The table lists this clone with a few counts. In DNA form, the CDR3 reads TGCAGCGTAGCTACTAGCGGGGGGGCCGGAGAGACCCAGTACTTC. It codes for CSVATSGGAGETQYF. V and J are TRBV29-1 and TRBJ2-5; 13 bases match TRBD2. J was trimmed by 4 bases and V by 6 bases; bases with no gene match: 8. Germline V gene data show CDR1 as SQVTM and CDR2 as ANQGSEA. The CDR3 spans 15 residues. Filled out from reference TRBV29-1 and TRBJ2-5, the complete variable domain reads SAVISQKPSRDICQRGTSLTIQCQVDSQVTMMFWYRQQPGQSLTLIATANQGSEATYESGFVIDKFPISRPNLTFSTLTVSNMSPEDSSIYLCSVATSGGAGETQYFGPGTRLLVL.

The CDR3 sequence is CASSFPGSGNTIYF. As DNA, the CDR3 is TGTGCCAGCAGTTTTCCAGGCTCTGGAAACACCATATATTTT. The gene calls are TRBV28 and TRBJ1-3; D ambiguous. The CDR3 extends over 14 amino acids. The germline V gene has CDR1 MDHEN and CDR2 SYDVKM. Trimming pared 3 bases from V and 0 bases from J, leaving 6 bases between. The whole variable domain, filled in from reference TRBV28 and TRBJ1-3, reads DVKVTQSSRYLVKRTGEKVFLECVQDMDHENMFWYRQDPGLGLRLIYFSYDVKMKEKGDIPEGYSVSREKKERFSLILESASTNQTSMYLCASSFPGSGNTIYFGEGSWLTVV.

This clone was observed a few times. Mismatch with germline at one junction end may stem from a read error. This chain connects TRBV2 to TRBJ1-2; 10 bases match TRBD1. The CDR3 contains 11 residues. CDR1 and CDR2 from the germline V gene are SNHLY and FYNNEI. The CDR3 sequence: CASSQDRGVHF. For the CDR3, the DNA is TGTGCCAGCAGCCAGGACAGGGGGGTACACTTC.

The CDR3 nucleotides read TGCGCCAGCAGCCTCAGGGGGCAGAGCTATGGCTACACCTTC. Its protein product is CASSLRGQSYGYTF. The genes are TRBV5-1 and TRBJ1-2; the match to TRBD1 covers 8 bases. This CDR3 has 14 amino acids. The V gene end was trimmed by 4 bases and the J gene end by 4 bases; junction bases not matched to a gene: 6. Germline V gene sequence: CDR1 SGHRS, CDR2 YFSETQ.

This clone was detected once. V is TRBV9 and J is TRBJ2-3, with 7 positions matching TRBD1. The CDR3 is 18 residues long. J was trimmed by 4 bases and V by 2 bases; bases with no gene match: 16. Germline V gene lookup returns CDR1 SGDLS and CDR2 YYNGEE. As DNA, the CDR3 is TGTGCCAGCAGCGTCTCAGCCCCCACAGGGGCTAGGGCAGATACGCAGTATTTT. This codes for CASSVSAPTGARADTQYF.

In this sample, this clone turned up a few times. The chain joins TRBV6-1 to TRBJ2-1; TRBD2 agrees at 7 bases. V gave up 3 bases and J gave up 2 bases; unmatched junction bases: 10. CDR3 length equals 17 residues. Germline CDR1 is MNHNS and CDR2 is SASEGT. The CDR3 sequence is CASSESSGAPPYNEQFF. DNA of the CDR3: TGTGCCAGCAGTGAGTCGAGCGGGGCCCCTCCCTACAATGAGCAGTTCTTC.

In this sample, this clone turned up a few times. The chain couples TRBV6-6 to TRBJ1-3; D is uncertain. Between the trimmed V and J ends, which lost 6 bases and 0 bases, there was a span of 12 bases. Germline loops: CDR1 MNHNY, CDR2 SVGAGI (reference sequence). The length of the CDR3 is 15 residues. The CDR3 bases are TGTGCCAGCAGACCAACAGCAGACTCTGGAAACACCATATATTTT. As protein: CASRPTADSGNTIYF.

The CDR3 is CAWSKQGAKDTQYF. In nucleotides, the CDR3 is TGTGCCTGGAGTAAACAGGGGGCGAAAGATACGCAGTATTTT. The chain recombines TRBV30 with TRBJ2-3; 9 bases map to TRBD1. The CDR3 extends over 14 amino acids. V was clipped by 2 bases and J by 5 bases; unmatched bases: 5. Germline CDR1 GTSNPN, CDR2 SVGIG (reference sequence). The entire variable domain, with the rest obtained from reference TRBV30 and TRBJ2-3, is as follows: SQTIHQWPATLVQPVGSPLSLECTVEGTSNPNLYWYRQAAGRGLQLLFYSVGIGQISSEVPQNLSASRPQDRQFILSSKKLLLSDSGFYLCAWSKQGAKDTQYFGPGTRLTVL.

The chain employs TRBV27 and TRBJ2-2; D gene unclear. Trimming cost V 7 bases and J 1 base, with 10 bases left between them. Germline CDR1 is MNHEY and CDR2 is SMNVEV (reference sequence). The CDR3 is 14 residues long. The CDR3 DNA sequence: TGTGCCAGCACGGTACTATTGAACACCGGGGAGCTGTTTTTT. Protein: CASTVLLNTGELFF.

The chain joins TRBV5-1 to TRBJ2-3; 11 bases agree with TRBD2. Germline V gene sequence: CDR1 SGHRS, CDR2 YFSETQ. This CDR3 is 16 amino acids long. Germline trimming cut 0 bases from V and 4 bases from J; bases unmatched to any gene: 4. Written as DNA, the CDR3 is TGCGCCAGCAGCTTGGTAGTAGCGGGGGGGCCAGATACGCAGTATTTT. Residues: CASSLVVAGGPDTQYF. The full variable domain, its missing parts supplied by reference TRBV5-1 and TRBJ2-3, is KAGVTQTPRYLIKTRGQQVTLSCSPISGHRSVSWYQQTPGQGLQFLFEYFSETQRNKGNFPGRFSGRQFSNSRSEMNVSTLELGDSALYLCASSLVVAGGPDTQYFGPGTRLTVL.

The V call is TRBV28, the J call TRBJ1-5; TRBD1 matches at 10 bases. The trim removed 5 bases at V and 6 bases at J, leaving 16 bases unmatched. The germline V gene encodes CDR1 MDHEN and CDR2 SYDVKM. This CDR3 contains 18 residues. CDR3 in DNA: TGTGCCAGCAGTCCACCCACACTCGGACAGGGGGGACGTCAGCCCCAGCATTTT. It translates to CASSPPTLGQGGRQPQHF.

The gene calls are TRBV6-6 and TRBJ1-2; 8 nucleotides align to TRBD1. The J segment lost 5 bases and the V segment lost 4 bases, leaving 6 bases of the junction unmatched. CDR1 is MNHNY and CDR2 is SVGAGI in the germline V gene (reference sequence). The length of the CDR3 is 14 residues. CDR3 bases: TGTGCCAGCAGTTGGGACAGGTCTACTTATGGCTACACCTTC. Its translation: CASSWDRSTYGYTF.

The CDR3 DNA is TGTGCCAGCAGCTTAGCTTCAGGCCAAAATGAAAAACTGTTTTTT. Translated, it gives CASSLASGQNEKLFF. The chain recombines TRBV7-9 with TRBJ1-4; no definite D call. V was clipped by 0 bases and J by 5 bases, with 10 bases between them. Germline values: CDR1 SEHNR, CDR2 FQNEAQ (reference sequence). There are 15 residues in the CDR3.

V gene TRBV6-6 combines with J gene TRBJ1-3; maybe TRBD1 (6 bases). CDR1 and CDR2 (germline): MNHNY, SVGAGI (reference sequence). V was clipped by 2 bases and J by 7 bases, with 15 bases between them. CDR3 length equals 15 residues. The CDR3 loop is CASSYELQGRNTIYF. CDR3 bases: TGTGCCAGCAGTTACGAGTTACAGGGACGTAACACCATATATTTT.

This clone was seen once. This chain uses TRBV2 with TRBJ1-2, with a weak D call TRBD1 (6 bases). Deletions cut 3 bases from V and 7 bases from J, with 21 bases between. Germline loops: CDR1 SNHLY, CDR2 FYNNEI. This CDR3 region has 16 residues. The CDR3 DNA sequence: TGTGCCAGCAGTGACACCGATAGACAGGCCCGACGTGGCTACACCTTC. It specifies CASSDTDRQARRGYTF.

The chain carries TRBV3-1 (or the pseudogene TRBV3-2) and TRBJ2-2; TRBD2 is a possible D gene (5 bases). Germline V gene data show CDR1 as LGHDT and CDR2 as YNNKEL (reference sequence). This CDR3 is built from 13 residues. V was trimmed by 10 bases and J by 0 bases, leaving 9 bases between them. CDR3: CATGGPNTGELFF. As DNA, the CDR3 is TGTGCCACCGGCGGGCCGAACACCGGGGAGCTGTTTTTT.

This rearrangement joins TRBV27 to TRBJ1-2; 8 nucleotides agree with TRBD1. The junction had 5 bases not matched to a gene; V was cut back by 3 bases and J by 8 bases. The CDR3 spans 13 residues. The germline CDR1 and CDR2 sequences are MNHEY and SMNVEV (reference sequence). The DNA for the CDR3 is TGTGCCAGCAGTTTCCAGGGGGCTGGCGGCTACACCTTC. This encodes CASSFQGAGGYTF.

The chain is built from TRBV7-2 and TRBJ1-6; D possibly corresponds to TRBD1 (6 bases). V was pared by 2 bases and J by 9 bases, with 14 bases between. The CDR3 contains 15 residues. Germline lookup yields CDR1 SGHTA and CDR2 FQGNSA. CDR3 loop: CASSLNSGVGSPLHF. CDR3 bases: TGTGCCAGCAGCTTAAATTCAGGGGTGGGTTCACCCCTCCACTTT.

The chain employs TRBV2 and TRBJ1-2; TRBD1 agrees at 9 bases. The junction had 15 bases not matched to a gene; V was cut back by 5 bases and J by 2 bases. The CDR3 sequence is 18 residues long. Germline V lookup: CDR1 SNHLY, CDR2 FYNNEI. CDR3 nucleotide sequence: TGTGCCAGCAGTCGCCTCCGGGGACAGGGAGCCCGGAACTATGGCTACACCTTC. It translates to CASSRLRGQGARNYGYTF.

The CDR3 reads CASSRRDRTGTEAFF. CDR3 sequence (DNA): TGCGCCAGCAGTAGGAGGGACAGGACAGGCACTGAAGCTTTCTTT. The V and J genes are TRBV5-1 and TRBJ1-1, with 8 bases aligning to TRBD1. The trim removed 5 bases at V and 4 bases at J, leaving 10 bases unmatched. This CDR3 spans 15 amino acids. Germline CDR1 is SGHRS and CDR2 is YFSETQ.